Shown below are 10 T cell receptor beta chains from a single sample sequenced in a study of CD8+ T cells in alopecia areata. cDNA serving as the sequencing template came from extracted, reverse transcribed RNA. TCRdb keeps only in-frame clones here, not all; method: immunoSEQ multiplex PCR. The sample yields 150,000 or so clones, around 49% seen once. The specimen comprised CD8+ T cells sorted from blood, sampled at week 0. The source of these receptors is a human donor with alopecia areata.

The chain carries TRBV29-1 and TRBJ2-2; 7 nucleotides match TRBD1. J was trimmed by 5 bases and V by 1 base; bases with no gene match: 4. Germline loops: CDR1 SQVTM, CDR2 ANQGSEA. The CDR3 loop spans 14 amino acids. The CDR3 DNA reads as TGCAGCGTTGAAGCGGGCAGGGGGACCGGGGAGCTGTTTTTT. Its protein is CSVEAGRGTGELFF.

This rearrangement joins TRBV13 to TRBJ2-7, with TRBD1 matching over 9 bases. V shed 4 bases, J shed 3 bases, and the junction held 7 bases outside the gene matches. CDR1 is PRHDT, CDR2 FYEKMQ, per germline (reference sequence). This CDR3 is built from 15 residues. CDR3 in DNA: TGTGCCAGCAGCTCTAACCGGGACAGGGACTACGAGCAGTACTTC. It is translated as CASSSNRDRDYEQYF. Based on the CDR3 plus reference TRBV13 and TRBJ2-7, the full variable domain is AAGVIQSPRHLIKEKRETATLKCYPIPRHDTVYWYQQGPGQDPQFLISFYEKMQSDKGSIPDRFSAQQFSDYHSELNMSSLELGDSALYFCASSSNRDRDYEQYFGPGTRLTVT.

The chain uses TRBV30 and TRBJ2-7; either TRBD1 or TRBD2 may supply D (6 bases each). This CDR3 is 13 amino acids long. The ends were cut back, 2 bases at V and 2 bases at J, with 10 bases in the middle. Germline V CDR1 and CDR2: GTSNPN, SVGIG (reference sequence). Here the CDR3 reads CAWSRRGAYEQYF. CDR3 bases: TGTGCCTGGAGTCGGAGGGGGGCCTACGAGCAGTACTTC.

This clone occurred a few times. The chain couples TRBV12-5 to TRBJ2-7; D is possibly TRBD1 (5 bases). Germline V gives CDR1 LGHNT, CDR2 FRNRAP. This CDR3 has 14 amino acids. V gave up 5 bases and J gave up 2 bases, with 13 bases separating them. DNA for the CDR3: TGTGCTAGTGGTAATAACAGGCGCCCCTACGAGCAGTACTTC. Translating it yields CASGNNRRPYEQYF.

This clone came up a few times. V usage is TRBV7-9 and J usage is TRBJ2-5; 7 bases align to TRBD1. This CDR3 is 17 amino acids long. Looked up from germline, CDR1 is SEHNR and CDR2 is FQNEAQ (reference sequence). V dropped 3 bases and J dropped 5; count of bases not matched to a gene: 15. The CDR3 reads CASSFPLQGQYDETQYF. In DNA, the CDR3 is TGTGCCAGCAGCTTCCCGTTACAGGGGCAGTATGACGAGACCCAGTACTTC.

Points on this clone: Other DNA sequences in the same sample also yield this CDR3. This sequence joins TRBV9 and TRBJ2-7; D is uncertain. V was pared by 2 bases and J by 3 bases, with 0 bases between. The CDR3 loop spans 10 amino acids. Germline-derived CDR1 and CDR2 are SGDLS and YYNGEE. Written as DNA, the CDR3 is TGTGCCAGCAGCGTCTACGAGCAGTACTTC. Protein product: CASSVYEQYF.

The chain joins TRBV27 to TRBJ2-7; D call uncertain. Germline loops: CDR1 MNHEY, CDR2 SMNVEV (reference sequence). The CDR3 runs to 11 residues. The germline V and J ends were trimmed by 6 bases and 5 bases, with 8 bases remaining between them. CDR3 nucleotide sequence: TGTGCCAGCAGCCTTGCAAACGAGCAGTACTTC. Translated: CASSLANEQYF.

This clone has a handful of counts. The chain recombines TRBV13 with TRBJ2-5; TRBD2 is a possible D gene (5 bases). V lost 0 bases to trimming and J lost 7 bases, with 12 bases between them. This CDR3 is 14 amino acids long. The germline V gene has CDR1 PRHDT and CDR2 FYEKMQ (reference sequence). Here the CDR3 DNA reads TGTGCCAGCAGCTTAGGCCTCAGCCGGGGGACCCAGTACTTC. It encodes CASSLGLSRGTQYF.

V gene TRBV13 combines with J gene TRBJ1-6; the D gene is possibly TRBD1 (6 bases). V was shortened by 0 bases and J by 5 bases, with 14 bases between the two germline ends. The V gene's germline CDR1 is PRHDT and CDR2 FYEKMQ (reference sequence). The CDR3 length is 17 residues. The CDR3, as DNA: TGTGCCAGCAGCTTAGGGGGGGGCGAATGGGATAATTCACCCCTCCACTTT. Its protein product is CASSLGGGEWDNSPLHF.

The chain couples TRBV4-3 to TRBJ1-2, with TRBD1 as a possible D gene (5 bases). The CDR3 runs to 13 residues. Trimming left V 5 bases short and J 3 bases short, with 10 bases between. Germline values: CDR1 LGHNA, CDR2 YSLEER. CDR3 protein: CASSSGGDYGYTF. The CDR3 DNA reads as TGCGCCAGCAGCTCGGGAGGGGACTATGGCTACACCTTC.